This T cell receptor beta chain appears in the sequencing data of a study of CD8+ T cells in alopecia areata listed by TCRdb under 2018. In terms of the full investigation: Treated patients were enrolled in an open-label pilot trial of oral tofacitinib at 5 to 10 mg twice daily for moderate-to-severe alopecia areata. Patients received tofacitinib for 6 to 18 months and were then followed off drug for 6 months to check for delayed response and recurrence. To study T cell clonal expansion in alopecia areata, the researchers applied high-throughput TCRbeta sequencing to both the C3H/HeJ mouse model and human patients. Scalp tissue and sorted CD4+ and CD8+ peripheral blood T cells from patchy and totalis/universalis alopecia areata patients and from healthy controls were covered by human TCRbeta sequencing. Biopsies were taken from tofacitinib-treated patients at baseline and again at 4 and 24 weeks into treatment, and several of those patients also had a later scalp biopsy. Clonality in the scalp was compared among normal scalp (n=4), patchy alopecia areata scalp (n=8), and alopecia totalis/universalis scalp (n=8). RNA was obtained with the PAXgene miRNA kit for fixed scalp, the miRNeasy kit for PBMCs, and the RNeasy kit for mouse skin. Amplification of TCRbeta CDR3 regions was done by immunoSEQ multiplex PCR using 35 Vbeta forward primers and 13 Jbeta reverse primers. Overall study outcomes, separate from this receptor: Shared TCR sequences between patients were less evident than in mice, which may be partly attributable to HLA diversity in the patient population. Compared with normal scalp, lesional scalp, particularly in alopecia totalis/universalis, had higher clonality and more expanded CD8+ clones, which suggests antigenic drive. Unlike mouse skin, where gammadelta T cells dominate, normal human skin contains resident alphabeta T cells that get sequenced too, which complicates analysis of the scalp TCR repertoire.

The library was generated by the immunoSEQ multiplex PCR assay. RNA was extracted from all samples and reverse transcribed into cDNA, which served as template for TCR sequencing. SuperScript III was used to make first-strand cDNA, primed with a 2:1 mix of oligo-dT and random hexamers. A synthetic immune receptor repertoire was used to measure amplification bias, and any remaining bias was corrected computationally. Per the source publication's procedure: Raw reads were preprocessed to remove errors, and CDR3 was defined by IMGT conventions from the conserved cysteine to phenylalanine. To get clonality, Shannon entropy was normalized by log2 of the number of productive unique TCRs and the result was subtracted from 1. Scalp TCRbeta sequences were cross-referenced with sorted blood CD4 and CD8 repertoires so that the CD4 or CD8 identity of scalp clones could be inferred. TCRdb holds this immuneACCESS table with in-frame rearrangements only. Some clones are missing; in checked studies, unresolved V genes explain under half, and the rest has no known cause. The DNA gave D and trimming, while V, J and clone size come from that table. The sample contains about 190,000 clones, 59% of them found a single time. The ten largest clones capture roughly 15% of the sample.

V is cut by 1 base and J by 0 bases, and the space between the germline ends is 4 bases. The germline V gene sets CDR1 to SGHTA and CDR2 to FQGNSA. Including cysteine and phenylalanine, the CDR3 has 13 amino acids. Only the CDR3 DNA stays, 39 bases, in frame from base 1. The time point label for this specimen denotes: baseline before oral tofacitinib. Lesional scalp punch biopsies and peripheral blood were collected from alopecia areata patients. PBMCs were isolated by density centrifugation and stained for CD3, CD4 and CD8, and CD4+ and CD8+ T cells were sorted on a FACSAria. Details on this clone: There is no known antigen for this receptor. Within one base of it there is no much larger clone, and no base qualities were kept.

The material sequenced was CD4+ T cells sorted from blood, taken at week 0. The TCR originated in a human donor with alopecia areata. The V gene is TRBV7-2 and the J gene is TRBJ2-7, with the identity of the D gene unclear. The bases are TGTGCCAGCAGCTTAGAGGTCTCCTACGAGCAGTACTTC. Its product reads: CASSLEVSYEQYF.